These 9 T cell receptor beta chains came from one sample sequenced in a study of patients and donors after allogeneic stem cell transplantation. MiXCR, applied by TCRdb to the RT-PCR reads, yields one record per CDR3 protein. Of 20,000 or so distinct CDR3 sequences in the sample, roughly 30% were seen once. The specimen sequenced was blood, either unsorted or a sorted T cell fraction (not recorded which). The receptors were sampled from a human donor who was either an allogeneic HSCT recipient or a stem cell or donor lymphocyte infusion donor (not recorded which). It is not recorded whose cells these are; they may come from a transplant donor.

This chain links TRBV9 with TRBJ1-6; tentatively, D is TRBD1 (6 bases). The CDR3 has 18 amino acids. Germline-derived CDR1 and CDR2 are SGDLS and YYNGEE. The V end was cut by 0 bases, the J end by 5 bases, with 18 bases between. The CDR3 bases are TGTGCCAGCAGCGTAGGGGGAATGGGCAGGGGAGATAATTCACCCCTCCACTTT. This codes for CASSVGGMGRGDNSPLHF.

This clonotype was detected only once. The V call is TRBV7-9, the J call TRBJ2-5; a weak D match, TRBD1 (6 bases). CDR1 is SEHNR, CDR2 FQNEAQ, per germline (reference sequence). This CDR3 is built from 14 residues. Trimming pared 5 bases from V and 2 bases from J, leaving 12 bases between. The CDR3 is CASSPQGRQETQYF. The CDR3 coding sequence is TGTGCCAGCAGCCCCCAGGGGCGGCAAGAGACCCAGTACTTC.

This clonotype has a handful of counts. The chain links TRBV7-2 to TRBJ1-5; D may be TRBD1 (5 bases). Trimming took 3 bases from V and 2 from J, leaving 14 bases between them. The length of the CDR3 is 16 residues. Germline assignment: CDR1 SGHTA and CDR2 FQGNSA. CDR3 sequence: CASSLWGIGGNQPQHF. The CDR3 DNA follows: TGTGCCAGCAGCTTGTGGGGGATAGGAGGCAATCAGCCCCAGCATTTT.

This clonotype showed up just a few times. The chain couples TRBV11-2 to TRBJ1-3, with D possibly TRBD1 on 5 matching bases. Trimming removed 4 bases at V and 2 bases at J, with 12 bases between. This CDR3 has 15 amino acids. Germline assignment: CDR1 SGHAT and CDR2 FQNNGV. CDR3 coding DNA: TGTGCCAGCAGCTCTGGGGGTCGTGCTGGAAACACCATATATTTT. Protein: CASSSGGRAGNTIYF.

This clonotype appeared many times. J is TRBJ1-2 and V is TRBV7-8; D call uncertain. This CDR3 region has 15 residues. V was pared by 1 base and J by 3 bases, with 12 bases between. Germline V gene sequence: CDR1 SGHVS, CDR2 FQNEAQ. The CDR3, as DNA: TGTGCCAGCAGCTTAGGCCGCCCTGGGCACTATGGCTACACCTTC. Translated: CASSLGRPGHYGYTF. Full variable domain (outside the CDR3, taken from reference TRBV7-8 and TRBJ1-2): GAGVSQSPRYKVAKRGQDVALRCDPISGHVSLFWYQQALGQGPEFLTYFQNEAQLDKSGLPSDRFFAERPEGSVSTLKIQRTQQEDSAVYLCASSLGRPGHYGYTFGSGTRLTVV.

The chain recombines TRBV28 with TRBJ2-1, with TRBD2 matching 10 bases. The J segment lost 4 bases and the V segment lost 3 bases, leaving 12 bases of the junction unmatched. Germline assignment: CDR1 MDHEN and CDR2 SYDVKM. CDR3 length: 18 amino acids. The CDR3 sequence: CASSLPQLAGSGYNEQFF. Written as DNA, the CDR3 is TGTGCCAGCAGTTTGCCCCAACTAGCGGGGAGTGGGTACAATGAGCAGTTCTTC.

J is TRBJ1-1 and V is TRBV18; D gene unclear. The germline V gene encodes CDR1 KGHSH and CDR2 LQKENI. V lost 10 bases to trimming and J lost 0 bases, with 18 bases between them. The CDR3 contains 15 residues. The CDR3 sequence is CATRKTRPMNTEAFF. CDR3 sequence (DNA): TGTGCCACCCGAAAAACACGTCCGATGAACACTGAAGCTTTCTTT.

The chain uses TRBV27 and TRBJ2-2; D is uncertain. V dropped 0 bases and J dropped 4 bases, with 9 bases sitting between them. Germline V lookup: CDR1 MNHEY, CDR2 SMNVEV (reference sequence). This CDR3 is 15 amino acids long. CDR3 loop: CASSLSLAGTGELFF. The CDR3 nucleotides are TGTGCCAGCAGTTTATCCCTTGCCGGCACCGGGGAGCTGTTTTTT.

The genes are TRBV5-6 and TRBJ2-1; unclear D gene. CDR3 length: 13 amino acids. Trimming took off 0 bases at V and 14 bases at J, with 15 bases between the two ends. The germline CDR1 and CDR2 sequences are SGHDT and YYEEEE. CDR3 sequence reads: CASSLAGPQGKFF. In nucleotides, the CDR3 is TGTGCCAGCAGCTTGGCCGGGCCGCAAGGGAAGTTCTTC.